The entry below gives a single TCR beta chain sequence along with its context. Its antigen is unknown. Primed by a sample-barcoded 5' primer and a J-beta primer mix, a second PCR proceeded for roughly 7 to 11 cycles. There were at least 3 million CDR3-containing paired-end reads obtained from each sample. In TCRdb, the 5' RACE reads were re-called with MiXCR into one record per CDR3 protein. The repertoire holds some 1,000,000 distinct CDR3 sequences, 25% seen once, with 0.65% to 0.95% in the top ten. This sample is part of a study of blood T cells in healthy people across ages. In each sample, at least 6 million PBMCs were isolated. Looked up from germline, CDR1 is LGHNA and CDR2 is YNFKEQ. The CDR3 spans 13 residues. General study results and limits: As age increased, TCR beta diversity per million T cells fell in a roughly linear fashion.

These same records also appear under a second study, on T cells of mothers and their children.

The chain couples TRBV4-2 to TRBJ2-1; no clear D gene. Judging by the DNA end, TRBJ2-5 fits better; the J call may be wrong. Material for sequencing was blood. The clonotype was recovered from a girl aged 2-15 years in good health. CDR3 loop: CASSQEAGETQYF. CDR3 DNA sequence: TGTGCCAGCAGCCAAGAGGCAGGAGAGACCCAGTACTTC.